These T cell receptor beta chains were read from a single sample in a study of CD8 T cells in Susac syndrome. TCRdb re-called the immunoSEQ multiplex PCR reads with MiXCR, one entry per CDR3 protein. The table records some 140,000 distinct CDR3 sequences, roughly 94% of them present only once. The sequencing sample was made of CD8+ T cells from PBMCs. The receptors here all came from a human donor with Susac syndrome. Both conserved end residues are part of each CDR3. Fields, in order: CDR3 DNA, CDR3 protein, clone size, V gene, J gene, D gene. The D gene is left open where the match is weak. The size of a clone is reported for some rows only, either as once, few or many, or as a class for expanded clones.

DNA: TGCAGCGTTGAAGGGGGGTCCTACAATGAGCAGTTCTTC
CDR3: CSVEGGSYNEQFF
size: .
V: TRBV29-1
J: TRBJ2-1
D: .

DNA: TGTGCCAGCAGTCCCCCCGGACAGCCGGCGACTGAAGCTTTCTTT
CDR3: CASSPPGQPATEAFF
size: once
V: TRBV28
J: TRBJ1-1
D: .

DNA: TGTGCCACCAGTGATCCCGGTCTTGAGCAGTTCTTC
CDR3: CATSDPGLEQFF
size: .
V: TRBV24-1
J: TRBJ2-1
D: .

DNA: TGCAGTGCTAGAGATCCTGGGTCCACCGGGGAGCTGTTTTTT
CDR3: CSARDPGSTGELFF
size: .
V: TRBV20-1
J: TRBJ2-2
D: .

DNA: TGTGCCAGCGGTTTTTCAAGCGGCACAGATACGCAGTATTTT
CDR3: CASGFSSGTDTQYF
size: .
V: TRBV27
J: TRBJ2-3
D: .

DNA: TGCGCCAGCACCCCGGGCTCTGGGGCCAACGTCCTGACTTTC
CDR3: CASTPGSGANVLTF
size: .
V: TRBV4-1
J: TRBJ2-6
D: .

DNA: TGTGCCAGCAGCTTGGAGCGGCAACGCGAGCAGTACTTC
CDR3: CASSLERQREQYF
size: .
V: TRBV5-4
J: TRBJ2-7
D: .

DNA: TGTGCCAGCAGTGAACTGGCGGGACTAGTTCGCAATGAGCAGTTCTTC
CDR3: CASSELAGLVRNEQFF
size: .
V: TRBV6-1
J: TRBJ2-1
D: TRBD2

DNA: TGCGCCAGCACCCCGGGGACAGGGGCCAATGAGCAGTTCTTC
CDR3: CASTPGTGANEQFF
size: .
V: TRBV4-1
J: TRBJ2-1
D: TRBD1

DNA: TGCAGTGCCGGGGATCAGCCCCAGCATTTT
CDR3: CSAGDQPQHF
size: .
V: TRBV20-1
J: TRBJ1-5
D: .

DNA: TGCGCCAGCAGCCAAGATGGCCTTCAGTACTTC
CDR3: CASSQDGLQYF
size: .
V: TRBV4-1
J: TRBJ2-4
D: .

DNA: TGTGCTAGTGGTTTGGGACTAGCGGTCGGGGAGCTGTTTTTT
CDR3: CASGLGLAVGELFF
size: .
V: TRBV12-5
J: TRBJ2-2
D: TRBD2

DNA: TGTGCCACCGCCGGGACTGGGAATACGCAGTATTTT
CDR3: CATAGTGNTQYF
size: .
V: TRBV24-1
J: TRBJ2-3
D: .

DNA: TGTGCCAGCAGCCCCCTGGAGAGATCTTACACCGGGGAGCTGTTTTTT
CDR3: CASSPLERSYTGELFF
size: .
V: TRBV11-2
J: TRBJ2-2
D: .

DNA: TGTGCCAGCAGCCAATCCCGGACTAGCAGCGAGCAGTACTTC
CDR3: CASSQSRTSSEQYF
size: .
V: TRBV6-2/TRBV6-3
J: TRBJ2-7
D: TRBD2

DNA: TGTGCCAGCAGTTTATTCGCAGTTAGCACAGATACGCAGTATTTT
CDR3: CASSLFAVSTDTQYF
size: .
V: TRBV27
J: TRBJ2-3
D: .

DNA: TGTGCCAGTAGTATAGGCGGGACGTCGCCCTACGAGCAGTACTTC
CDR3: CASSIGGTSPYEQYF
size: .
V: TRBV19
J: TRBJ2-7
D: .

DNA: TGTGCCAGCAAAACAGGGGTGACCACTGAAGCTTTCTTT
CDR3: CASKTGVTTEAFF
size: .
V: TRBV27
J: TRBJ1-1
D: TRBD1

DNA: TGTGCCAGCAGTACCGGGACAGATCGGGACGAGCAGTACTTC
CDR3: CASSTGTDRDEQYF
size: .
V: TRBV6-5
J: TRBJ2-7
D: TRBD1

DNA: TGCGCCAGCAGCTTGAACGGCGGGGACACCATATATTTT
CDR3: CASSLNGGDTIYF
size: .
V: TRBV5-1
J: TRBJ1-3
D: .

DNA: TGCAGCGTTGGTGCGAGGCAGCACGCCTACGAGCAGTACTTC
CDR3: CSVGARQHAYEQYF
size: once
V: TRBV29-1
J: TRBJ2-7
D: .

DNA: TGTGCTAGTGGTGTTGGGTCGGGAGAGACCCAGTACTTC
CDR3: CASGVGSGETQYF
size: .
V: TRBV12-5
J: TRBJ2-5
D: .

DNA: TGCAGTGCTAGACACCCCATCATTGGCGCCTACAATGAGCAGTTCTTC
CDR3: CSARHPIIGAYNEQFF
size: .
V: TRBV20-1
J: TRBJ2-1
D: .

DNA: TGCAGTGCTAGAGATCGCGTAAATGCAGAAGCTTTCTTT
CDR3: CSARDRVNAEAFF
size: .
V: TRBV20-1
J: TRBJ1-1
D: .

DNA: TGTGCCAGCAGCCAAGGCGGGGACGGATCCTACGAGCAGTACTTC
CDR3: CASSQGGDGSYEQYF
size: once
V: TRBV3-1
J: TRBJ2-7
D: .

DNA: TGTGCCAGCAGTTTAAGACCCCGGGACAGGGGGTTCTACGAGCAGTACTTC
CDR3: CASSLRPRDRGFYEQYF
size: .
V: TRBV27
J: TRBJ2-7
D: TRBD1

DNA: TGTGCCAGCAGCCAAAGTCCGGGACAGAACACTGAAGCTTTCTTT
CDR3: CASSQSPGQNTEAFF
size: .
V: TRBV13
J: TRBJ1-1
D: .

DNA: TGTGCCAGCAGCTCAGGAAACAGGGTCTACGAGCAGTACTTC
CDR3: CASSSGNRVYEQYF
size: .
V: TRBV7-9
J: TRBJ2-7
D: .

DNA: TGTGCCAGCAGCTCTCAAATCGCGAGCGAGCAGTACTTC
CDR3: CASSSQIASEQYF
size: .
V: TRBV5-4
J: TRBJ2-7
D: .

DNA: TGTGCCAGCAGCTTCCGGGACGGCACCGGGGAGCTGTTTTTT
CDR3: CASSFRDGTGELFF
size: .
V: TRBV11-3
J: TRBJ2-2
D: .

DNA: TGTGCCAGCAGCGGGGGCTATGGCTACACCTTC
CDR3: CASSGGYGYTF
size: .
V: TRBV6-4
J: TRBJ1-2
D: .

DNA: TGTGCCAGCAGCCGGGTCGGGTCGAGCTTGGATACGCAGTATTTT
CDR3: CASSRVGSSLDTQYF
size: .
V: TRBV3-1
J: TRBJ2-3
D: .

DNA: TGTGCCAGCAGCCAAGAACCGGGACTAGACTATTTCGAGCAGTACTTC
CDR3: CASSQEPGLDYFEQYF
size: .
V: TRBV4-2
J: TRBJ2-7
D: TRBD2

DNA: TGCAGCGTTGAAGACAAGGACAGGACTAGCGGGAGAGGGTACAATGAGCAGTTCTTC
CDR3: CSVEDKDRTSGRGYNEQFF
size: .
V: TRBV29-1
J: TRBJ2-1
D: TRBD2

DNA: TGTGCCAGCAGCCCCGTAGAAGATACGCAGTATTTT
CDR3: CASSPVEDTQYF
size: .
V: TRBV7-2
J: TRBJ2-3
D: .

DNA: TGTGCCAGCACCAAGTCCGGGGAGCTGTTTTTT
CDR3: CASTKSGELFF
size: .
V: TRBV12-3/TRBV12-4
J: TRBJ2-2
D: .

DNA: TGTGCCAGCAGCGTAGTAGACCGGGGGCGGATACCCAACTATGGCTACACCTTC
CDR3: CASSVVDRGRIPNYGYTF
size: once
V: TRBV9
J: TRBJ1-2
D: .

DNA: TGTGCCAGCAGCCCCGGACTAGCGGGAGGGCCGGTGTCCACAGATACGCAGTATTTT
CDR3: CASSPGLAGGPVSTDTQYF
size: .
V: TRBV13
J: TRBJ2-3
D: TRBD2

DNA: TGCAGCCTTCAGGGAGGGTTGAACACTGAAGCTTTCTTT
CDR3: CSLQGGLNTEAFF
size: .
V: TRBV29-1
J: TRBJ1-1
D: .

DNA: TGTGCCACCAGTGATTTGAGCGGGAGGTTCGTCGGGGAGCTGTTTTTT
CDR3: CATSDLSGRFVGELFF
size: .
V: TRBV24-1
J: TRBJ2-2
D: TRBD2

DNA: TGTGCCAGCAGCCCGGGACTAGGAGAGCAGTTCTTC
CDR3: CASSPGLGEQFF
size: .
V: TRBV3-1
J: TRBJ2-1
D: TRBD2

DNA: TGTGCCAGCGATCGTGGACTGGTGAACACTGAAGCTTTCTTT
CDR3: CASDRGLVNTEAFF
size: .
V: TRBV28
J: TRBJ1-1
D: .

DNA: TGTGCCAGCAGCCAAGACTCCCAGCCCGGCACCGGGGAGCTGTTTTTT
CDR3: CASSQDSQPGTGELFF
size: .
V: TRBV3-1
J: TRBJ2-2
D: .

DNA: TGCAGCGCAGAAGACAATGAGCAGTTCTTC
CDR3: CSAEDNEQFF
size: .
V: TRBV29-1
J: TRBJ2-1
D: .

DNA: TGTGCCTGGAGTGGGATAAGGGTGGAGGAGGGAGCGGGAGGAACCTACGAGCAGTACTTC
CDR3: CAWSGIRVEEGAGGTYEQYF
size: .
V: TRBV30
J: TRBJ2-7
D: TRBD2

DNA: TGCGCCAGCAGCCCCGACGGACTAGCGGGAGCTTACAATGAGCAGTTCTTC
CDR3: CASSPDGLAGAYNEQFF
size: .
V: TRBV4-1
J: TRBJ2-1
D: TRBD2

DNA: TGTGCCAGCAGTTTGGGATCAGGAGTGGGCGAGCAGTACTTC
CDR3: CASSLGSGVGEQYF
size: .
V: TRBV12-3/TRBV12-4
J: TRBJ2-7
D: .

DNA: TGCGCCAGCACCCCCCAATTTGTTATAGAGACCCAGTACTTC
CDR3: CASTPQFVIETQYF
size: .
V: TRBV5-1
J: TRBJ2-5
D: .

DNA: TGCGCCAGCAGCCAAGAAGCGGGAGACAATGAGCAGTTCTTC
CDR3: CASSQEAGDNEQFF
size: .
V: TRBV4-1
J: TRBJ2-1
D: TRBD2